Below are 5 T cell receptor beta chains sequenced from a single sample in a study of blood T cell repertoires in COVID-19. Generated by immunoSEQ multiplex PCR, the TCRdb table keeps only in-frame clones and is missing some. The sample records approximately 210,000 clones, approximately 90% being singletons. The sample comprised peripheral blood. The receptors derive from a man aged 45 to 65 with COVID-19, enrolled during active disease.

The chain recombines TRBV18 with TRBJ1-6, with D uncertain. V was clipped by 1 base and J by 0 bases, with 7 bases between them. The CDR3 length is 16 residues. Germline CDR1 is KGHSH and CDR2 is LQKENI. CDR3 residues: CASSPLEVSYNSPLHF. CDR3 bases: TGTGCCAGCTCACCACTTGAGGTCTCCTATAATTCACCCCTCCACTTT.

In DNA, the CDR3 is TGCGCCAGCAGCCGAGAGATCACGGGGATTGAAGCTTTCTTT. Translation: CASSREITGIEAFF. V gene TRBV5-1 combines with J gene TRBJ1-1; no clear D. The CDR3 length is 14 residues. Germline V lookup: CDR1 SGHRS, CDR2 YFSETQ. Trimming pared 4 bases from V and 7 bases from J, leaving 17 bases between.

This clone has a single count. The chain employs TRBV3-1 (or the pseudogene TRBV3-2) and TRBJ1-1; 7 positions agree with TRBD1. V was pared by 7 bases and J by 3 bases, with 5 bases of the junction left unmatched. The CDR3 contains 13 residues. CDR1 LGHDT and CDR2 YNNKEL come from the germline V gene (reference sequence). The CDR3 DNA follows: TGTGCCAGCACCCAGGGGGGAGACACTGAAGCTTTCTTT. This encodes CASTQGGDTEAFF.

V and J are TRBV7-2 and TRBJ1-6; 8 positions agree with TRBD1. The germline CDR1 and CDR2 sequences are SGHTA and FQGNSA. V lost 1 base and J lost 6; bases outside the gene matches: 8. The CDR3 extends over 17 amino acids. The CDR3 DNA reads TGTGCCAGCAGCTTAGGACCGGGACAGGCGCCTAATTCACCCCTCCACTTT. This encodes CASSLGPGQAPNSPLHF. Filled out from reference TRBV7-2 and TRBJ1-6, the complete variable domain reads GAGVSQSPSNKVTEKGKDVELRCDPISGHTALYWYRQSLGQGLEFLIYFQGNSAPDKSGLPSDRFSAERTGGSVSTLTIQRTQQEDSAVYLCASSLGPGQAPNSPLHFGNGTRLTVT.

This clone came up many times. The rearrangement joins TRBV28 to TRBJ2-4; 9 bases map to TRBD1. The CDR3 is 14 amino acids. With V trimmed by 3 bases and J by 5 bases, 2 bases remained unmatched. Germline V gives CDR1 MDHEN, CDR2 SYDVKM. CDR3 residues: CASSLDRGENIQYF. CDR3 DNA: TGTGCCAGCAGTTTGGACAGGGGAGAAAACATTCAGTACTTC.